This TCR beta chain originates from a study of blood T cell repertoires in COVID-19. Overall study: Spain, Italy and the United States supplied samples that represented acute and convalescent COVID-19. Sample material is recorded as cDNA or gDNA derived from T cells, B-cell-depleted T cells, or PBMCs.

CDR1 is LNHNV and CDR2 is YYDKDF in the germline V gene (reference sequence). CDR3 length equals 14 residues. Trimming took 1 base from V and 6 from J, leaving 12 bases between them. Per the original methods: It was from reference gene primer amplification that nucleated cell counts were estimated. The protocol was immunoSEQ multiplex PCR, while the TCRdb copy is restricted to in-frame clones and leaves out a portion. V and J calls and clone size are as listed in that table; D and trimming were resolved from the DNA. The table lists 98,000 or so clones, 70% to 90% of them singletons. The chain is built from TRBV15 and TRBJ1-2; D perhaps matches TRBD1 (5 bases). The TCR sequence derives from a human donor in a cohort sampled during active COVID-19. Specimen: peripheral blood. The CDR3 is CATSRAATDDGYTF. CDR3 bases: TGTGCCACCAGCAGAGCGGCGACAGATGATGGCTACACCTTC.